These 24 T cell receptor beta chains came from one sample sequenced in a study of blood T cell repertoires in COVID-19. Only in-frame clones appear in the TCRdb table, and some are missing; sequencing was by immunoSEQ multiplex PCR. Of more than 85,000 clones listed, roughly 80% are singletons. Sequenced material: peripheral blood. The receptors originated from an elderly man with active or convalescent COVID-19.

The chain joins TRBV28 to TRBJ1-3, with D possibly matching TRBD1 (6 bases). CDR1 and CDR2 (germline): MDHEN, SYDVKM. The CDR3 is 15 amino acids. V was shortened by 10 bases and J by 0 bases, with 16 bases between the two germline ends. CDR3 residues: CATEGRGPSGNTIYF. DNA for the CDR3: TGTGCCACCGAAGGCAGGGGCCCCTCTGGAAACACCATATATTTT.

This clone was seen a few times. The V gene is TRBV18, the J gene TRBJ1-5, with 9 bases that match TRBD1. The V segment lost 6 bases and the J segment 3 bases; nucleotides outside the gene matches: 3. Germline CDR1 KGHSH, CDR2 LQKENI. CDR3 length equals 14 residues. CDR3 region: CASSRTGDNQPQHF. DNA for the CDR3: TGTGCCAGCTCCCGGACAGGGGACAATCAGCCCCAGCATTTT.

To note about this clone: Other DNA sequences in the sample encode the same CDR3. This chain joins TRBV7-2 and TRBJ1-1, with D possibly matching TRBD1 (5 bases). From germline, CDR1 is SGHTA and CDR2 FQGNSA. This CDR3 has 13 amino acids. V was pared by 2 bases and J by 2 bases, with 6 bases between. The CDR3 coding sequence is TGTGCCAGCAGCTTAAGGGGTAACACTGAAGCTTTCTTT. Protein sequence: CASSLRGNTEAFF.

The chain couples TRBV21-1 to TRBJ2-1; the table's D call, TRBD2, has no DNA check behind it. TRBV21-1 is a documented pseudogene. The CDR3 covers 17 residues. For the CDR3, the DNA is TGTGCCAGCAGCAAAGTAGCGGGGCGGTCAGGCTACAATGAGCAGTTCTTC. It translates to CASSKVAGRSGYNEQFF.

This clone appeared a single time. The V and J genes are TRBV6-2 or TRBV6-3 and TRBJ2-3, with TRBD1 matching 10 bases. Trimming removed 4 bases from V and 1 base from J; junction bases left unmatched: 5. Germline CDR1 reads MNHEY; CDR2 reads SVGEGT. The CDR3 extends over 16 amino acids. The CDR3 region is CASSLGTGAGTDTQYF. The CDR3, as DNA: TGTGCCAGCAGTTTAGGGACAGGGGCCGGCACAGATACGCAGTATTTT.

The V call is TRBV14, the J call TRBJ2-1, with TRBD2 matching over 10 bases. The CDR3 is 16 residues long. Germline-derived CDR1 and CDR2 are SGHDN and FVKESK. V trimming: 0 bases; J trimming: 9 bases; junction bases outside the gene matches: 8. The CDR3 DNA follows: TGTGCCAGCAGCCAAGATCGGCTAGCGGGGGTGGGTGAGCAGTTCTTC. Its protein product is CASSQDRLAGVGEQFF.

V and J are TRBV7-9 and TRBJ2-7, with D perhaps TRBD1 (5 bases). V shed 0 bases and J shed 7 bases, with 13 bases lying between them. The CDR3 spans 14 residues. Germline V gene lookup returns CDR1 SEHNR and CDR2 FQNEAQ (reference sequence). Written as DNA, the CDR3 is TGTGCCAGCAGCTTAGCGTCAGGGTCTCGGGAGCAGTACTTC. Translation gives CASSLASGSREQYF.

The chain combines TRBV7-2 with TRBJ2-7; TRBD2 aligns across 7 bases. J gave up 6 bases and V 4 bases, and 9 bases lay outside the gene matches. Germline values: CDR1 SGHTA, CDR2 FQGNSA. The CDR3 loop spans 14 amino acids. CDR3 region: CASSSEVAGVEQYF. For the CDR3, the DNA is TGTGCCAGCAGCTCTGAGGTGGCGGGGGTCGAGCAGTACTTC. The full variable domain, its missing parts supplied by reference TRBV7-2 and TRBJ2-7, is GAGVSQSPSNKVTEKGKDVELRCDPISGHTALYWYRQSLGQGLEFLIYFQGNSAPDKSGLPSDRFSAERTGGSVSTLTIQRTQQEDSAVYLCASSSEVAGVEQYFGPGTRLTVT.

V and J are TRBV5-1 and TRBJ2-2; TRBD1 matches at 7 bases. The CDR3 loop spans 14 amino acids. Germline CDR1 and CDR2: SGHRS and YFSETQ. J gave up 7 bases and V 3 bases, and 6 bases lay outside the gene matches. The DNA of the CDR3 is TGCGCCAGCAGCTGGGACAGAAGGAACGGGGAGCTGTTTTTT. This encodes CASSWDRRNGELFF.

The genes are TRBV11-2 and TRBJ1-2, with 8 bases that match TRBD1. The CDR3 consists of 15 residues. Germline CDR1 is SGHAT and CDR2 is FQNNGV. After removal of 4 bases from V and 8 bases from J, the junction contained 12 bases not matched to a gene. CDR3 protein: CASSSGQAFSVGYTF. The DNA for the CDR3 is TGTGCCAGCAGCTCGGGACAGGCTTTCTCGGTGGGCTACACCTTC.

This chain connects TRBV5-1 to TRBJ1-6; 9 bases agree with TRBD1. Losses at the gene ends were 2 bases for V and 8 bases for J; bases not matched to a gene: 8. CDR3 length equals 16 residues. Germline V gene data show CDR1 as SGHRS and CDR2 as YFSETQ. The CDR3 spells CASSFGQGSVDSPLHF. CDR3 DNA: TGCGCCAGCAGCTTCGGACAGGGGTCTGTGGATTCACCCCTCCACTTT.

The chain uses TRBV7-9 and TRBJ1-2; 8 bases map to TRBD1. The CDR3 is made up of 14 amino acids. With 3 bases clipped from V and 6 bases from J, the junction kept 6 bases outside the gene matches. CDR1 and CDR2 from the germline V gene are SEHNR and FQNEAQ (reference sequence). In DNA, the CDR3 is TGTGCCAGCAGCTTGACACAGGGGGTTCATGGCTACACCTTC. Translating gives CASSLTQGVHGYTF.

V is TRBV2 and J is TRBJ1-2; tentative D call: TRBD1 (6 bases). CDR1 and CDR2 (germline): SNHLY, FYNNEI. Trimming removed 4 bases from V and 1 base from J, with 13 bases in between. The CDR3 loop spans 15 amino acids. DNA of the CDR3: TGTGCCAGCAGTGGTCGGGACAAAATTAACTATGGCTACACCTTC. Protein sequence: CASSGRDKINYGYTF.

Here the CDR3 DNA reads TGTGCCAGTAGTATGCTAGCGGGGGGTGTAAATGAGCAGTTCTTC. It is translated as CASSMLAGGVNEQFF. The V call is TRBV19, the J call TRBJ2-1; 11 positions match TRBD2. The germline gives CDR1 LNHDA, CDR2 SQIVND (reference sequence). This CDR3 contains 15 residues. Trimming cost V 3 bases and J 7 bases; bases outside gene matches: 5.

This clone was seen only once. The rearrangement joins TRBV6-5 to TRBJ2-6, with a possible D match to TRBD1 (5 bases). Germline V CDR1 and CDR2: MNHEY, SVGAGI. With 7 bases removed from V and 2 bases from J, the gap between germline ends came to 9 bases. The CDR3 length is 14 residues. CDR3 DNA: TGTGCCAGCATCATGGGGCCTGGGGCCAACGTCCTGACTTTC. This translates into CASIMGPGANVLTF.

This clone appeared once. The rearrangement joins TRBV19 to TRBJ1-2; D is unresolved. Trimming took off 7 bases at V and 0 bases at J, with 9 bases between the two ends. CDR3 size: 13 residues. Germline CDR1 is LNHDA and CDR2 is SQIVND (reference sequence). CDR3 amino acids: CASTSGTNYGYTF. The CDR3, as DNA: TGTGCCAGTACAAGCGGGACTAACTATGGCTACACCTTC.

This sequence joins TRBV18 and TRBJ1-1; D possibly corresponds to TRBD1 (6 bases). This CDR3 has 14 residues. Germline V gene sequence: CDR1 KGHSH, CDR2 LQKENI. With 6 bases removed from V and 6 bases from J, the gap between germline ends came to 17 bases. The CDR3 DNA sequence: TGTGCCAGCTCTCCGCAGGGGCGCATCGCTGAAGCTTTCTTT. This sequence encodes CASSPQGRIAEAFF.

The chain recombines TRBV7-6 with TRBJ1-2; a possible D gene is TRBD1 (5 bases). The CDR3 totals 15 residues. The ends were cut back, 1 base at V and 2 bases at J, with 11 bases in the middle. Germline V lookup: CDR1 SGHVS, CDR2 FNYEAQ. Written as DNA, the CDR3 is TGTGCCAGCAGCTTAGGGGGGGTTCCCAACTATGGCTACACCTTC. Protein sequence: CASSLGGVPNYGYTF.

The CDR3 reads CASSHGEGEVWVTQYF. In nucleotides, the CDR3 is TGTGCCAGCAGCCACGGGGAGGGTGAGGTTTGGGTGACCCAGTACTTC. The chain carries TRBV5-5 and TRBJ2-5; TRBD2 matches at 7 bases. J was trimmed by 7 bases and V by 4 bases; bases with no gene match: 16. The CDR3 is 16 residues long. CDR1 is SGHKS and CDR2 is YYEKEE in the germline V gene (reference sequence). The whole variable domain, remainder taken from reference TRBV5-5 and TRBJ2-5, is DAGVTQSPTHLIKTRGQQVTLRCSPISGHKSVSWYQQVLGQGPQFIFQYYEKEERGRGNFPDRFSARQFPNYSSELNVNALLLGDSALYLCASSHGEGEVWVTQYFGPGTRLLVL.

Only a few counts were recorded for this clone. J is TRBJ1-6 and V is TRBV5-1, with TRBD1 as a possible D gene (5 bases). Germline V gene lookup returns CDR1 SGHRS and CDR2 YFSETQ. This CDR3 contains 15 residues. Between the trimmed V and J ends, which lost 4 bases and 13 bases, there was a span of 21 bases. The CDR3 is CASSPGGPSPWPLHF. CDR3 coding DNA: TGCGCCAGCAGCCCGGGGGGACCCAGCCCCTGGCCCCTCCACTTT.

As regards this clone: Additional DNA sequences in this sample encode the identical CDR3. The rearrangement joins TRBV12-3 or TRBV12-4 to TRBJ1-1, with a tentative D call TRBD1 (6 bases). Trimming took off 6 bases at V and 1 base at J, with 9 bases between the two ends. CDR3 length equals 13 residues. Here the CDR3 DNA reads TGTGCCAGCAGCCTGACAGGGAACACTGAAGCTTTCTTT. It translates to CASSLTGNTEAFF.

The chain joins TRBV6-6 to TRBJ2-7; TRBD2 agrees at 8 bases. CDR1 is MNHNY and CDR2 is SVGAGI in the germline V gene (reference sequence). The junction had 8 bases not matched to a gene; V was cut back by 2 bases and J by 2 bases. The CDR3 extends over 16 amino acids. The CDR3 DNA is TGTGCCAGCAGTTACGCAGTAGGGCGGGGGGCCTACGAGCAGTACTTC. Its protein product is CASSYAVGRGAYEQYF.

This clone was found once. The chain employs TRBV28 and TRBJ2-7, with 7 bases that match TRBD1. The CDR3 is 13 residues long. Trimming took 4 bases from V and 5 from J; bases not matched to a gene: 5. Germline-derived CDR1 and CDR2 are MDHEN and SYDVKM. The CDR3: CASSSPQGDEQYF. CDR3 coding DNA: TGTGCCAGCAGTTCCCCGCAGGGGGACGAGCAGTACTTC.

The rearrangement joins TRBV5-6 to TRBJ1-2; 7 bases are a match to TRBD1. Per the germline V gene, CDR1 is SGHDT and CDR2 is YYEEEE. This CDR3 contains 16 residues. With 4 bases clipped from V and 4 bases from J, the junction kept 13 bases outside the gene matches. The CDR3 coding sequence is TGTGCCAGCAGCCCGTCACGAACAGGGGCTATCTATGGCTACACCTTC. It translates to CASSPSRTGAIYGYTF. The entire variable domain, with the rest obtained from reference TRBV5-6 and TRBJ1-2, is as follows: DAGVTQSPTHLIKTRGQQVTLRCSPKSGHDTVSWYQQALGQGPQFIFQYYEEEERQRGNFPDRFSGHQFPNYSSELNVNALLLGDSALYLCASSPSRTGAIYGYTFGSGTRLTVV.